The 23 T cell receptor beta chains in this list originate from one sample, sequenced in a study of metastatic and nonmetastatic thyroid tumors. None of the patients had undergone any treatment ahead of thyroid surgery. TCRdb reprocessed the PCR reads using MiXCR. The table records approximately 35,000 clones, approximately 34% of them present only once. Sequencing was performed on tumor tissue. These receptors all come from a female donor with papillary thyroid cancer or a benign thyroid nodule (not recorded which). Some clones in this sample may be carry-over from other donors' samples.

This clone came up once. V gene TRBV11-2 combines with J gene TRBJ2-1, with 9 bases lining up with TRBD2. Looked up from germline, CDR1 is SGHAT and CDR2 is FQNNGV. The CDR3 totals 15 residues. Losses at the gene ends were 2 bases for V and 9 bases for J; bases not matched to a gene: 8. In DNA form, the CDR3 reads TGTGCCAGCAGCTTATTGGCGGGAGGGCCCCTTGAGCAGTTCTTC. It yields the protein CASSLLAGGPLEQFF.

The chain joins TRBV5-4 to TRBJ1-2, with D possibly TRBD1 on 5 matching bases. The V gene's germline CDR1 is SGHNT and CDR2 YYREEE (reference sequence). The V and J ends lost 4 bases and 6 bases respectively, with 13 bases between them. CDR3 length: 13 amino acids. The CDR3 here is CASSPGTDDGYTF. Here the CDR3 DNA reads TGTGCCAGCAGCCCCGGGACCGATGATGGCTACACCTTC.

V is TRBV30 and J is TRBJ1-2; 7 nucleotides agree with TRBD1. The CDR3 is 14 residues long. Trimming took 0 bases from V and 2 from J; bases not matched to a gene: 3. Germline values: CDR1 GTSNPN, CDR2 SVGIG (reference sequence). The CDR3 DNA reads TGTGCCTGGAGTGTACCAGGGGGGAACTATGGCTACACCTTC. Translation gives CAWSVPGGNYGYTF. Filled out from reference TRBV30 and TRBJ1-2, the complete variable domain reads SQTIHQWPATLVQPVGSPLSLECTVEGTSNPNLYWYRQAAGRGLQLLFYSVGIGQISSEVPQNLSASRPQDRQFILSSKKLLLSDSGFYLCAWSVPGGNYGYTFGSGTRLTVV.

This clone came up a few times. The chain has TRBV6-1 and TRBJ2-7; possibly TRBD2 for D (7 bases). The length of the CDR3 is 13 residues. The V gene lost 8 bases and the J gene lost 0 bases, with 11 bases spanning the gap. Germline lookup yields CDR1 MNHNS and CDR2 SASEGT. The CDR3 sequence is CASGGGYSYEQYF. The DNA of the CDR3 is TGTGCCAGCGGGGGGGGCTACTCCTACGAGCAGTACTTC.

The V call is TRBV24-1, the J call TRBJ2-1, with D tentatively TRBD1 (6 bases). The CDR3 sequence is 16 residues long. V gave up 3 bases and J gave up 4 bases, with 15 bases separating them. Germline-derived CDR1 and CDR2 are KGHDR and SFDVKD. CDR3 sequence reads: CATSDLKDSVYNEQFF. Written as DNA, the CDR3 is TGTGCCACCAGTGATCTCAAGGACAGTGTATACAATGAGCAGTTCTTC.

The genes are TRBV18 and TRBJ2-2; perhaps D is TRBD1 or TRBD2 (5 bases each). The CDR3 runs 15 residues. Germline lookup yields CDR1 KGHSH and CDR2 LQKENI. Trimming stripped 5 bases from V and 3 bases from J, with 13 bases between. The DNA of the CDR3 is TGTGCCAGCTCAGTGATGGGACCCGACACCGGGGAGCTGTTTTTT. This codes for CASSVMGPDTGELFF.

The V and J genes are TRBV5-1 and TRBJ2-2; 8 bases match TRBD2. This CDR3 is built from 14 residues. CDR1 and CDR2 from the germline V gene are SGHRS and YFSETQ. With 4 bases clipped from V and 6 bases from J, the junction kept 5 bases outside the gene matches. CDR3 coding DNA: TGCGCCAGCAGCCCTTCGGGAGGGGCCGGGGAGCTGTTTTTT. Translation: CASSPSGGAGELFF.

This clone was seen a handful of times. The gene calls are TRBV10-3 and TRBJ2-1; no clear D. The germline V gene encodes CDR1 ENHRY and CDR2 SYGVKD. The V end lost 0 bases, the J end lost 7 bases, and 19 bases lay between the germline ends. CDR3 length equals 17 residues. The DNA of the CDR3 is TGTGCCATCAGTGAGTCGAAGGGTCAGTTCATGAAGAATGAGCAGTTCTTC. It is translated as CAISESKGQFMKNEQFF.

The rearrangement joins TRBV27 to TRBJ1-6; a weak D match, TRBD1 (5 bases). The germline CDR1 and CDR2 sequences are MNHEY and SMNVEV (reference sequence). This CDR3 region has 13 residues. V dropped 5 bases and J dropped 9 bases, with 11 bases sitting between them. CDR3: CASSREGFSPLHF. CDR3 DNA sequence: TGTGCCAGCAGTCGGGAGGGGTTTTCACCCCTCCACTTT.

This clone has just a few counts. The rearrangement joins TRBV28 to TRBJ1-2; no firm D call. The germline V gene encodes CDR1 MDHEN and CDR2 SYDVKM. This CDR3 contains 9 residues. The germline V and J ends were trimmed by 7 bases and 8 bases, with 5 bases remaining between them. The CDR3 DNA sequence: TGTGCCAGCACCCCCGGCTACACCTTC. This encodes CASTPGYTF.

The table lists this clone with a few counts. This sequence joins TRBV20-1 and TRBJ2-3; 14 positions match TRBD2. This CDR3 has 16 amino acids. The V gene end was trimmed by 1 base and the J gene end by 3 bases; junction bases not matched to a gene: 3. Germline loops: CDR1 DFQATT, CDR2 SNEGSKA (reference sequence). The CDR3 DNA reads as TGCAGTGCTAGAGGGGGGACTAGCGGGAGAACAGATACGCAGTATTTT. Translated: CSARGGTSGRTDTQYF.

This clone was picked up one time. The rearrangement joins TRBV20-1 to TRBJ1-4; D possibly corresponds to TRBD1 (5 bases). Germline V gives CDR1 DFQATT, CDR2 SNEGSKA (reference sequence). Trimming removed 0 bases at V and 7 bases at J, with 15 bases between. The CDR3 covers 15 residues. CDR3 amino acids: CSARDFREGGEKLFF. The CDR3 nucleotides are TGCAGTGCTAGAGATTTCAGGGAGGGAGGTGAAAAACTGTTTTTT.

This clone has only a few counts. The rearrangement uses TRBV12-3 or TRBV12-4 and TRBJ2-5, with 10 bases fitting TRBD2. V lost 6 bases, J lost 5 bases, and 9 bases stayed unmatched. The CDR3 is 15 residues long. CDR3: CASRFESSGSETQYF. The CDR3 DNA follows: TGTGCCAGCAGATTCGAATCTAGCGGGAGCGAGACCCAGTACTTC.

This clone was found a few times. DNA for the CDR3: TGTGCCAGCAGTGACGGCGGAGCTGGCACCGGGGAGCTGTTTTTT. The encoded protein is CASSDGGAGTGELFF. This rearrangement joins TRBV6-4 to TRBJ2-2; no definite D call. The V gene's germline CDR1 is MRHNA and CDR2 SNTAGT. Trimming removed 2 bases from V and 4 bases from J, with 11 bases in between. The CDR3 has 15 residues.

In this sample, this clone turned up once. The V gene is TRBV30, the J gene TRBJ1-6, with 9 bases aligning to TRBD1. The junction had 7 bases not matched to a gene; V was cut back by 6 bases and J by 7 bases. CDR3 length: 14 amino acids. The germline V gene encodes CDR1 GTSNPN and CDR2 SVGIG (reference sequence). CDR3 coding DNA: TGTGCCTGCCCGGGAGGACAGGGGAATTCACCCCTCCACTTT. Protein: CACPGGQGNSPLHF. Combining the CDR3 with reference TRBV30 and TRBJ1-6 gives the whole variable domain SQTIHQWPATLVQPVGSPLSLECTVEGTSNPNLYWYRQAAGRGLQLLFYSVGIGQISSEVPQNLSASRPQDRQFILSSKKLLLSDSGFYLCACPGGQGNSPLHFGNGTRLTVT.

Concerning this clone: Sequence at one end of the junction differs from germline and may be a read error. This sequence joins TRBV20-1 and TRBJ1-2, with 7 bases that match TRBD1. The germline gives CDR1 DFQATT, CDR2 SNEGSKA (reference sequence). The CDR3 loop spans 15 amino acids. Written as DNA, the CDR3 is TGCAGTGCTAGAGATACCTCAGACAGGGAGAGTGGCCACACCTTC. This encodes CSARDTSDRESGHTF.

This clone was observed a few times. CDR3 region: CATAPGELFF. The CDR3 bases are TGTGCTACCGCCCCGGGGGAGCTGTTTTTT. The chain employs TRBV7-7 and TRBJ2-2; no definite D call. CDR1 SSHAT and CDR2 FNYEAQ come from the germline V gene (reference sequence). The CDR3 is made up of 10 amino acids.

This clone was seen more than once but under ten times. The CDR3 is CSARPRDRFTGELFF. CDR3 nucleotide sequence: TGCAGTGCTAGACCCCGGGACAGATTCACCGGGGAGCTGTTTTTT. This sequence joins TRBV20-1 and TRBJ2-2; 7 bases are shared with TRBD1. CDR1 is DFQATT and CDR2 is SNEGSKA in the germline V gene (reference sequence). This CDR3 region has 15 residues. The J segment lost 4 bases and the V segment lost 2 bases, leaving 7 bases of the junction unmatched.

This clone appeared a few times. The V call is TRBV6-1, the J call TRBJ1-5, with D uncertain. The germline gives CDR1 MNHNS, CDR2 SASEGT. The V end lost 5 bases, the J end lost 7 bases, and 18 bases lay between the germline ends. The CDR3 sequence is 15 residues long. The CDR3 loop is CASSPTVTWAQPQHF. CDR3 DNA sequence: TGTGCCAGCAGTCCTACAGTGACCTGGGCCCAGCCCCAGCATTTT.

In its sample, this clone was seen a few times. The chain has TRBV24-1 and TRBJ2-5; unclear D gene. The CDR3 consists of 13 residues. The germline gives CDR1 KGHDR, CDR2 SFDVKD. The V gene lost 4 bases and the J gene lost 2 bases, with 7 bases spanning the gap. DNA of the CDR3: TGTGCCACCAGTGACCCTTTACAAGAGACCCAGTACTTC. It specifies CATSDPLQETQYF.

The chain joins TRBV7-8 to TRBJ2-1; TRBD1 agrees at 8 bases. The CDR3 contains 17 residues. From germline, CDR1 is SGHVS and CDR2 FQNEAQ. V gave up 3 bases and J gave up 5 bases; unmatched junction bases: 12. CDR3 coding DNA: TGTGCCAGCAGCTTTCGATCCGGACAGGGACTTAACAATGAGCAGTTCTTC. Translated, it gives CASSFRSGQGLNNEQFF.

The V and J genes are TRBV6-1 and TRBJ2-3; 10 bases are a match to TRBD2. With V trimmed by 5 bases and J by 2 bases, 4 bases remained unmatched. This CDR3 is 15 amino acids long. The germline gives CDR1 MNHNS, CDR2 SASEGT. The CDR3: CASSRGTSDTDTQYF. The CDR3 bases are TGTGCCAGCAGTAGAGGGACTAGCGACACAGATACGCAGTATTTT.

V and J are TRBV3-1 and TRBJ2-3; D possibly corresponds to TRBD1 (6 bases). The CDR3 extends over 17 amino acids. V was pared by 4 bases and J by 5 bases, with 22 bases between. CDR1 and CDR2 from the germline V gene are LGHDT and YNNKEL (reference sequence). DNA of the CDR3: TGTGCCAGCAGCCCGCCCCTCCCGGACGAGGGGGTAGATACGCAGTATTTT. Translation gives CASSPPLPDEGVDTQYF.